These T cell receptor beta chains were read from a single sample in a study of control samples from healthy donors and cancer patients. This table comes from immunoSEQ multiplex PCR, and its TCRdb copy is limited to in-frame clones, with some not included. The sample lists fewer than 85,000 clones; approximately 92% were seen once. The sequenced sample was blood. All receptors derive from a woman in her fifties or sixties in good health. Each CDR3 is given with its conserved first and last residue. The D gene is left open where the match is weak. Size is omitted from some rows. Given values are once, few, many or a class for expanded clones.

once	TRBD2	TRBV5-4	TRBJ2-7	CASSSSGSVAYEQYF	TGTGCCAGCAGCTCCAGCGGGAGTGTAGCCTACGAGCAGTACTTC
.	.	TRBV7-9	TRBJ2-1	CASSLGVRGGGDNEQFF	TGTGCCAGCAGCTTAGGGGTTCGAGGCGGAGGAGACAATGAGCAGTTCTTC
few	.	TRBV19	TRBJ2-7	CASSVLLAYEQYF	TGTGCCAGTAGCGTCTTACTAGCCTACGAGCAGTACTTC
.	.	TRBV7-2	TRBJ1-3	CASSGQSGNTIYF	TGTGCCAGCAGCGGACAATCTGGAAACACCATATATTTT
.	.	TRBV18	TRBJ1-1	CASSPIFYGENTEAFF	TGTGCCAGCTCACCAATCTTTTATGGGGAGAACACTGAAGCTTTCTTT
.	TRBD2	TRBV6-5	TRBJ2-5	CASSLAGEVQETQYF	TGTGCCAGCAGTTTAGCGGGAGAGGTACAAGAGACCCAGTACTTC
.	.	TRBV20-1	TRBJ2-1	CSASKAGRNNEQFF	TGCAGTGCTAGTAAGGCTGGGAGAAACAATGAGCAGTTCTTC
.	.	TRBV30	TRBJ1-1	CAWRAKRGVKTEAFF	TGTGCCTGGAGGGCGAAAAGGGGGGTGAAGACTGAAGCTTTCTTT
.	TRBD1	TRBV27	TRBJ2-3	CASSLLGQVRTDTQYF	TGTGCCAGCAGTTTACTGGGACAGGTTCGCACAGATACGCAGTATTTT
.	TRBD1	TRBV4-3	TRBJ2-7	CASSHGTGTGGSSYEQYF	TGCGCCAGCAGCCATGGCACCGGGACAGGGGGGTCCTCCTACGAGCAGTACTTC
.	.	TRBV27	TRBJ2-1	CASRGLYNEQFF	TGTGCCAGCAGGGGATTGTACAATGAGCAGTTCTTC
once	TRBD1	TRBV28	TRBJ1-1	CASSSGQGLATEAFF	TGTGCCAGCAGCTCGGGACAGGGGTTGGCCACTGAAGCTTTCTTT
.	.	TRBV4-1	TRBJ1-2	CASSQSRNYGYTF	TGCGCCAGCAGCCAATCCAGGAACTATGGCTACACCTTC
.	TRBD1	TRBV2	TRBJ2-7	CASSEARTGYYEQYF	TGTGCCAGCAGTGAAGCGCGGACAGGGTATTACGAGCAGTACTTC
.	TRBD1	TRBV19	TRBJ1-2	CASSMNRGRGSGYTF	TGTGCCAGTAGTATGAACAGGGGGCGTGGATCTGGCTACACCTTC
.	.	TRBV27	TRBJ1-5	CASSARQEGTNQPQHF	TGTGCCAGCAGTGCTCGACAGGAAGGGACCAATCAGCCCCAGCATTTT
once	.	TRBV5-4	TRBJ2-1	CASSLLGNEQFF	TGTGCCAGCAGCTTGCTCGGCAATGAGCAGTTCTTC
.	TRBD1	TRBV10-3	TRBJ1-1	CAIRGTGGTEAFF	TGTGCCATCAGGGGGACAGGGGGCACTGAAGCTTTCTTT
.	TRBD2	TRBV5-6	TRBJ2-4	CASSRSRLAGGKNIQYF	TGTGCCAGCAGCCGAAGTCGACTAGCGGGAGGCAAAAACATTCAGTACTTC
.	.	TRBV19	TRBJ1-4	CATTDGAVPTTNEKLFF	TGTGCCACTACGGACGGCGCCGTTCCAACAACTAATGAAAAACTGTTTTTT
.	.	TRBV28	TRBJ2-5	CASSLDLTVLGETQYF	TGTGCCAGCAGTTTAGACCTGACAGTTTTGGGAGAGACCCAGTACTTC
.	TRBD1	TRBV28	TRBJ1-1	CASRLRGGFAEAFF	TGTGCCAGCAGACTCAGGGGGGGGTTTGCTGAAGCTTTCTTT
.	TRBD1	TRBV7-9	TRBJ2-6	CAHEGQRSSGANVLTF	TGTGCCCACGAGGGACAGCGATCATCTGGGGCCAACGTCCTGACTTTC
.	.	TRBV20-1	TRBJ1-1	CSASTNTEAFF	TGCAGTGCTAGTACGAACACTGAAGCTTTCTTT
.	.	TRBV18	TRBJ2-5	CASSPTTGSYQETQYF	TGTGCCAGCTCACCCACTACAGGATCGTACCAAGAGACCCAGTACTTC
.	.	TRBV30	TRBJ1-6	CAWSVGTENSPLHF	TGTGCCTGGAGTGTGGGGACGGAAAATTCACCCCTCCACTTT